This entry features one T cell receptor beta chain sequence. Using immunoSEQ multiplex PCR, the repertoire was profiled, and TCRdb retains in-frame clones only, with some absent. The repertoire holds about 59,000 clones, roughly 85% seen once, with approximately 3.5% in the top ten. The data were taken from a study of blood T cell repertoires in COVID-19. The CDR3 is made up of 12 amino acids. The germline V and J ends were trimmed by 6 bases and 1 base, with 9 bases remaining between them. The V gene's germline CDR1 is GTSNPN and CDR2 SVGIG (reference sequence). Specimen: peripheral blood. The clonotype comes from a man aged 55 to 70 with acute or convalescent COVID-19. V usage is TRBV30 and J usage is TRBJ1-1; D is uncertain. DNA for the CDR3: TGTGCCTGCACCCGCGGGAACACTGAAGCTTTCTTT. Translated, it gives CACTRGNTEAFF. Based on the CDR3 plus reference TRBV30 and TRBJ1-1, the full variable domain is SQTIHQWPATLVQPVGSPLSLECTVEGTSNPNLYWYRQAAGRGLQLLFYSVGIGQISSEVPQNLSASRPQDRQFILSSKKLLLSDSGFYLCACTRGNTEAFFGQGTRLTVV.